This T cell receptor (beta chain) was identified in a study of shared clonotypes between healthy human individuals. Data came from immunoSEQ multiplex PCR; TCRdb stores just in-frame clones and leaves some out. The profile shows more than 1,200,000 clones, approximately 98.5% of them singletons. Every donor, a Caucasian adult, lived in Nashville, Tennessee. The CDR3 extends over 13 amino acids. The V gene lost 10 bases and the J gene lost 6 bases, with 19 bases spanning the gap. CDR1 MDHEN and CDR2 SYDVKM come from the germline V gene. Comment on this clone: Antigen: not known.

Findings of the study overall: A reduction in generation probabilities was seen for non-shared clonotypes relative to those shared by all four donors.

The origin of this receptor is a young man in good health. The J gene is TRBJ2-7, the V gene TRBV28, with D perhaps matching TRBD1 (6 bases). What was sequenced was naive CD4+ T cells sorted from blood. Sample subset: CD45RA+ positively selected. DNA of the CDR3: TGTGCCACTACCGGACAGATTAGGGCCGAGCAGTACTTC. It translates to CATTGQIRAEQYF. Supplemented by reference TRBV28 and TRBJ2-7, the full variable domain reads DVKVTQSSRYLVKRTGEKVFLECVQDMDHENMFWYRQDPGLGLRLIYFSYDVKMKEKGDIPEGYSVSREKKERFSLILESASTNQTSMYLCATTGQIRAEQYFGPGTRLTVT.